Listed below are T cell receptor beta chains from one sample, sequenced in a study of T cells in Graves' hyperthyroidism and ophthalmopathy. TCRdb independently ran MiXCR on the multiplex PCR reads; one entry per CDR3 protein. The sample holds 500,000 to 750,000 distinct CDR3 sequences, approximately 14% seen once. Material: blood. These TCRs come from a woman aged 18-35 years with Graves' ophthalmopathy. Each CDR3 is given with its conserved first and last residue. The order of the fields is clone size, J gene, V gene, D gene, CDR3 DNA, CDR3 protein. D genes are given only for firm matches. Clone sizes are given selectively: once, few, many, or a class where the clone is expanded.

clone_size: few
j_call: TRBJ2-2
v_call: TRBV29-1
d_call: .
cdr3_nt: TGCAGCGTAGACATCACCGGGGAGCTGTTTTTT
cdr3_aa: CSVDITGELFF

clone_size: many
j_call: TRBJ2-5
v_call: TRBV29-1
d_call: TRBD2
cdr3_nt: TGCAGCGTTGAAGAGACTAGCGGGAGTTGGGCCCAGTACTTC
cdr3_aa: CSVEETSGSWAQYF

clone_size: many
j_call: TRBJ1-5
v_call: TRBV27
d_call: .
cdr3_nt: TGTGCCAGCAGTTTTACCAGGCAAGGCAATCAGCCCCAGCATTTT
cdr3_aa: CASSFTRQGNQPQHF

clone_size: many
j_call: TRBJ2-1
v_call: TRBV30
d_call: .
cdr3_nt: TGTGCCTGGAGACCTTGGAGGGAGGAGCAGTTCTTC
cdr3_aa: CAWRPWREEQFF

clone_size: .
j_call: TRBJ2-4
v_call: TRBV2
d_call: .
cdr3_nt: TGTGCCAGCAGTTTACAGGGGGGGGTAAACATTCAGTACTTC
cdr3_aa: CASSLQGGVNIQYF

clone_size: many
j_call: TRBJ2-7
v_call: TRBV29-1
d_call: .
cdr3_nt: TGCAGCGTTATGAGCAGGGAAACCGAGCAGTACTTC
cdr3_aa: CSVMSRETEQYF

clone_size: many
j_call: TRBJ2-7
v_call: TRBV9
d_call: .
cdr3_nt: TGTGCCAGCAGCGTCGGCGTTTCCCTTTCCTACGAGCAGTACTTC
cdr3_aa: CASSVGVSLSYEQYF

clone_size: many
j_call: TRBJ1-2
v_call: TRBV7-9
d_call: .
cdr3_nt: TGTGCCAGCAGCCGAAATAGGGAAACGACTGCTAACTATGGCTACACCTTC
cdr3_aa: CASSRNRETTANYGYTF

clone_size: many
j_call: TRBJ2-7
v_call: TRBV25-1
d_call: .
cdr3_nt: TGTGCCAGCAGTCCCTTAGGCGGATCAGACTACGAGCAGTACTTC
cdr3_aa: CASSPLGGSDYEQYF

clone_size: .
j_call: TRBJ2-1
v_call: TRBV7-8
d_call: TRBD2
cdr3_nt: TGTGCCAGCAGCTTAGGCACCGGGACTAGCGGTAACAATGAGCAGTTCTTC
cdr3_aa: CASSLGTGTSGNNEQFF

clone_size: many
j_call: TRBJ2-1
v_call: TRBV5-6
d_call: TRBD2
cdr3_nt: TGTGCCAGCCACGGACTAGCGGCGAACAATGAGCAGTTCTTC
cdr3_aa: CASHGLAANNEQFF

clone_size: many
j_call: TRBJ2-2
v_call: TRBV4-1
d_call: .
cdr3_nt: TGCGCCAGCAGCCCCCCAGGGGCAGGCACCGGGGAGCTGTTTTTT
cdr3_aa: CASSPPGAGTGELFF

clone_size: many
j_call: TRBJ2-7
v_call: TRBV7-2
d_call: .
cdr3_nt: TGTGCCAGCAGCTTTGGACGGGACGCGAACGAGCAGTACTTC
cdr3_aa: CASSFGRDANEQYF

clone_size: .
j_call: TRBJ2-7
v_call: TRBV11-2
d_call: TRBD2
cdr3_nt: TGTGCCAGCAGCTTAGGACTAGCGGGAGTGGGCTACGAGCAGTACTTC
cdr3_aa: CASSLGLAGVGYEQYF

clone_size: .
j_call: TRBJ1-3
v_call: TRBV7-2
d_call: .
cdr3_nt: TGTGCCAGCAGCCCCTCAGCTCCCTCTGGAAACACCATATATTTT
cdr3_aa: CASSPSAPSGNTIYF

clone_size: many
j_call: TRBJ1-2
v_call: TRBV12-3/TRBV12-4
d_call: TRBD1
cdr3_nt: TGTGCCAGCAGTCCAGGACAGGGGGACTATGGCTACACCTTC
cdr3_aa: CASSPGQGDYGYTF

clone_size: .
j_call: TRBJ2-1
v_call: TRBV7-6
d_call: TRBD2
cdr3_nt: TGTGCCAGCAGCTCAACGGGACTAAGGGGACTAGCGGACTATTACAATGAGCAGTTCTTC
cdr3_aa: CASSSTGLRGLADYYNEQFF

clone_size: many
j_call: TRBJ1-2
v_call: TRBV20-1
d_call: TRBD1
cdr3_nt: TGCAGTGCTTTAGACAGGGGGCGCCCCTATGGCTACACCTTC
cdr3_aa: CSALDRGRPYGYTF

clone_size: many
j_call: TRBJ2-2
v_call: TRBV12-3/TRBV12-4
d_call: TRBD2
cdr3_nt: TGTGCCAGCACCCCGAAAGCGGGGGTCACCGGGGAGCTGTTTTTT
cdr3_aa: CASTPKAGVTGELFF

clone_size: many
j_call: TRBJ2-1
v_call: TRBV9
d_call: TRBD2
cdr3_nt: TGTGCCAGCAGCCTAGACTTTAGCGGGATCTACAATGAGCAGTTCTTC
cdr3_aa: CASSLDFSGIYNEQFF

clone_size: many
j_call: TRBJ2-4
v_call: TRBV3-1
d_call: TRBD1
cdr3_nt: TGTGCCAGCAGCCTTACAGGGGGCGCGACCAAAAACATTCAGTACTTC
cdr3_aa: CASSLTGGATKNIQYF

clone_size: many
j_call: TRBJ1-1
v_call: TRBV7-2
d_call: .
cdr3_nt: TGTGCCAGCAGCCCCCTCGCAGGCGTTACTGAAGCTTTCTTT
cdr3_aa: CASSPLAGVTEAFF

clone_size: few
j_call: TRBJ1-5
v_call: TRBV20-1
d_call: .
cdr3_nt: TGCAGTGCTAGAGTAGCGGGGAGTGGAGGGGAGTATAGCAATCAGCCCCAGCATTTT
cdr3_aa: CSARVAGSGGEYSNQPQHF

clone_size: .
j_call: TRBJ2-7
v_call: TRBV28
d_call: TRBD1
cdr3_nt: TGTGCCAGCACCCTACCGAGGACAGGGGGCTTCGGGGAGCAGTACTTC
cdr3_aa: CASTLPRTGGFGEQYF

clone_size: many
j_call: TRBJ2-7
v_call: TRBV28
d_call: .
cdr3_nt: TGTGCCAGCAGTATCCGAAGGGGAGGGGGCCGCGCTGACTACGAGCAGTACTTC
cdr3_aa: CASSIRRGGGRADYEQYF

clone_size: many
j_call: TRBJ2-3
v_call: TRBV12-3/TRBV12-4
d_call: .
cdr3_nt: TGTGCCAGCAGCAACCCGACCACTAGCACAGATACGCAGTATTTT
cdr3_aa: CASSNPTTSTDTQYF

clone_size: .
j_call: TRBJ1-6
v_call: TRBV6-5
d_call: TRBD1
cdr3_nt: TGTGCCAGCAGTTACTCCGGGACAGGCTCTTCACCCCTCCACTTT
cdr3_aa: CASSYSGTGSSPLHF

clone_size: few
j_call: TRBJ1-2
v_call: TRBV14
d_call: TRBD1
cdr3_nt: TGTGCCAGCAGCCAGTCGGGACAGGGAGTTGAGAACTATGGCTACACCTTC
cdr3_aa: CASSQSGQGVENYGYTF

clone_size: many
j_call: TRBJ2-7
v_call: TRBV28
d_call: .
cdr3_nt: TGTGCCAGCAGTACCGGTATCGGCAACGAGCAGTACTTC
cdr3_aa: CASSTGIGNEQYF

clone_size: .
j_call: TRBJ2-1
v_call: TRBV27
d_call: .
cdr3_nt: TGTGCCAGCAAGAACAGGGGACTCTACAATGAGCAGTTCTTC
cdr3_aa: CASKNRGLYNEQFF

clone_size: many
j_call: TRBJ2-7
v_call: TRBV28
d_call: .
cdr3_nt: TGTGCCAGCAGTTTATTAAACAGGTGGGGGGAGCAGTACTTC
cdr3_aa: CASSLLNRWGEQYF

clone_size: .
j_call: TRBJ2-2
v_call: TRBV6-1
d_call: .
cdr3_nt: TGTGCCAGCAGTGTTCGACCCTCCGGCGGGGAGCTGTTTTTT
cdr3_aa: CASSVRPSGGELFF

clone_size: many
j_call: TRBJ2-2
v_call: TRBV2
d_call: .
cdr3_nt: TGTGCCAGCAGTGGCCCCAGGGGGGAGTCGGCCGGGGAGCTGTTTTTT
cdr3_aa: CASSGPRGESAGELFF

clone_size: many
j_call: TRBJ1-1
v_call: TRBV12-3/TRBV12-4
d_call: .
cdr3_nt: TGTGCCAGCAGTTCACCGACAGGCAGGGGGAACACTGAAGCTTTCTTT
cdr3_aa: CASSSPTGRGNTEAFF

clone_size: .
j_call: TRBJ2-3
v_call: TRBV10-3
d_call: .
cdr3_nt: TGTGCCATCAGTGAGTCCGCGGCTATCACAGATACGCAGTATTTT
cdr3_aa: CAISESAAITDTQYF

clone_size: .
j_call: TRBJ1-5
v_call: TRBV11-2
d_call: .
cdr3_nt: TGTGCCAGCAGCTTAGCTCACAATTTGGAGACGCATTTT
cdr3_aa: CASSLAHNLETHF

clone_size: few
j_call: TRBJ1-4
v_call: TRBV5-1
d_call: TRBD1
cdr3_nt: TGCGCCAGCACCCCGACAGGGATCGGGCTAAGTGAAAAACTGTTTTTT
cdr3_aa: CASTPTGIGLSEKLFF

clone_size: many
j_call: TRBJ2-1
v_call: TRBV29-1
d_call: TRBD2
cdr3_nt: TGCAGCGTTGAAGATCTAAGCGGGAGACTTTCCTACAATGAGCAGTTCTTC
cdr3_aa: CSVEDLSGRLSYNEQFF

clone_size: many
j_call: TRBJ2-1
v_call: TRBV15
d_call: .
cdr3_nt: TGTGCCACCAGCAGCGGGGATGAGCGGTCTAGCTACAATGAGCAGTTCTTC
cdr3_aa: CATSSGDERSSYNEQFF